This T cell receptor (beta chain) is from a study of OX40 agonist ivuxolimab in advanced cancers. Germline trimming cut 6 bases from V and 7 bases from J; bases unmatched to any gene: 5. Germline CDR1 SGHVS, CDR2 FNYEAQ. The CDR3 has 14 residues. The study, taken as a whole, reports: Doses of 0.1 to 3.0 mg/kg were accompanied by clonal expansion of CD4+ and CD8+ blood T cells by week 6.

Repertoires were generated with immunoSEQ multiplex PCR, while TCRdb's copy carries only in-frame clones and drops some. The table shows around 95,000 clones, with 75% to 90% occurring only once. Points on this clone: What it recognizes is unknown.

The chain has TRBV7-6 and TRBJ1-3; 11 positions agree with TRBD1. This TCR was recovered from an adult with an advanced solid tumor such as melanoma, head and neck, liver or kidney cancer. Specimen: CD4+ or CD8+ T cells sorted from blood, collected in a trial of the OX40 agonist ivuxolimab. CDR3 coding DNA: TGTGCCAGCAGTTCGGGACAGGGGGTGAACACCATATATTTT. Residues: CASSSGQGVNTIYF.